A single sample gave rise to the 6 T cell receptor beta chains below, sequenced in a study of memory CD4+ T cells and cytomegalovirus serostatus. Generated by immunoSEQ multiplex PCR, the TCRdb table keeps only in-frame clones and is missing some. The table includes some 60,000 clones, about three quarters detected once. The sort gate was single viable CD3+CD4+CD8-CD45RO+ cells for memory CD4+ T cells. Source material: memory CD4+ T cells from blood. The receptors shown here come from an adult in good health and CMV-seronegative.

The V gene is TRBV2, the J gene TRBJ2-7; D may be TRBD2 (7 bases). The germline CDR1 and CDR2 sequences are SNHLY and FYNNEI. Trimming stripped 4 bases from V and 2 bases from J, with 18 bases between. The CDR3 loop spans 16 amino acids. The CDR3 loop is CASSVGGGTQAYEQYF. The CDR3 nucleotides read TGTGCCAGCAGTGTCGGGGGAGGGACACAAGCCTACGAGCAGTACTTC.

The gene calls are TRBV6-5 and TRBJ1-2, with a weak D call TRBD1 (6 bases). The CDR3 is made up of 15 amino acids. CDR1 MNHEY and CDR2 SVGAGI come from the germline V gene. The germline V and J ends were trimmed by 0 bases and 3 bases, with 11 bases remaining between them. DNA for the CDR3: TGTGCCAGCAGTTACTCCGGACAGAGCCACTATGGCTACACCTTC. Translation: CASSYSGQSHYGYTF.

This chain connects TRBV7-2 to TRBJ2-5; TRBD2 matches at 14 bases. CDR3 size: 16 residues. V lost 1 base to trimming and J lost 4 bases; unmatched junction nucleotides: 2. CDR1 is SGHTA and CDR2 is FQGNSA in the germline V gene. The DNA of the CDR3 is TGTGCCAGCAGCTTAGGACTAGCGGGAGGGAGAGAGACCCAGTACTTC. As protein: CASSLGLAGGRETQYF.

The rearrangement joins TRBV6-1 to TRBJ2-7; no definite D call. CDR1 and CDR2 (germline): MNHNS, SASEGT. The ends were cut back, 0 bases at V and 2 bases at J, with 8 bases in the middle. This CDR3 region has 14 residues. Written as DNA, the CDR3 is TGTGCCAGCAGTGAAGCGAACTGGGCCTACGAGCAGTACTTC. Amino acid sequence: CASSEANWAYEQYF.

The J gene is TRBJ2-5, the V gene TRBV30; D is uncertain. Trimming took 4 bases from V and 0 from J, leaving 3 bases between them. The germline V gene encodes CDR1 GTSNPN and CDR2 SVGIG (reference sequence). CDR3 size: 11 residues. The CDR3 nucleotides read TGTGCCTGGACGAACCAAGAGACCCAGTACTTC. Translating gives CAWTNQETQYF.

The rearrangement uses TRBV28 and TRBJ2-1, with D unclear. The CDR3 has 11 residues. Trimming stripped 11 bases from V and 0 bases from J, with 5 bases between. Germline CDR1 reads MDHEN; CDR2 reads SYDVKM. The CDR3: CAVFSYNEQFF. The CDR3, as DNA: TGTGCCGTCTTCTCCTACAATGAGCAGTTCTTC.